This T cell receptor beta chain was obtained from a study of T cell repertoires in aging, cancer and after chemotherapy. Study-wide points: Median generation probability rose over the chemotherapy interval in each cancer cohort, suggesting rebound thymic output.

Multiplex touch-down PCR with TRB-A/B primers amplified rearranged V-D-J TRB sequences. TCRdb reanalysed the multiplex PCR reads using MiXCR and keeps one entry per CDR3 protein. The data contain thousands of distinct CDR3 sequences, about a quarter of them singletons. The CDR3 extends over 13 amino acids. The germline V gene encodes CDR1 LNHDA and CDR2 SQIVND (reference sequence). The template was genomic DNA from peripheral blood, not RNA. A note on this clonotype: Antigen unknown. Given a much more abundant clone one base away, this may be a read error.

The sequenced sample was blood. V gene TRBV19 combines with J gene TRBJ1-5; D is uncertain. This TCR was recovered from a human donor with a solid tumor. In DNA, the CDR3 is TGTGCCAGTAGTATCTATGGGGAACAGCACCAGCATTTT. It encodes CASSIYGEQHQHF.